This T cell receptor beta chain emerged from a study of cytomegalovirus exposure and HLA in healthy donors (dated by TCRdb to 2016 to 2017). In the study overall: In an earlier analysis of roughly 590 of the donors, 276 Gb of sequence data and 100 million or so unique TCR beta sequences from approximately 180 million T cells were reported. Approximately 300 gigabases of sequencing data and tens of millions of unique TCR sequences made up an early release that covered nearly 650 HLA-typed donors. Among the roughly 400 genotyped donors, approximately 82% belonged to the genetic ancestry cluster associated with self-reported Caucasian donors. The study was designed to test whether signatures of past pathogen exposure could be identified by cataloging public T cell receptors. Using immunosequencing, the study profiled T cell repertoires from 666 subjects and related those repertoires to cytomegalovirus serostatus. Besides the first cohort of around 670 subjects, a separate validation cohort made up of 120 different subjects was used. High-throughput TCR immunosequencing, statistical association of individual TCRs with disease status, and machine learning were combined to predict cytomegalovirus infection status. To study patterns of TCR occurrence, a later analysis re-analyzed previously published TCR beta repertoires from more than 550 donors and added high-resolution HLA genotyping. Rather than using new phenotypic data, the later analysis identified candidate immune exposures from TCR beta sequences and from how often those sequences occurred across donors. An earlier analysis of nearly 600 of the donors applied high-throughput TCR beta sequencing to assess whether each TCR beta V gene segment acted as functional or pseudogenic. Donor age, sex, ethnicity and CMV serostatus were compiled alongside the repertoire data. A later genetic analysis used genome-wide SNP genotypes for about three fifths of the 666 donors, treating that subset as a discovery cohort. All discovery cohort repertoires had been generated using a single sequencing platform. Both class I and class II loci were covered by HLA typing, at four-digit resolution. Typing coverage differed by locus: A, B, C, DRB1 and DQB1 were typed in roughly 620-640 donors, DQA1 in around 500, DPA1 in around 580, and DPB1 in 472. About 5 DR-DQ haplotypes were handled as single units for association and clustering, since linkage in the cohort was strong. Among roughly 400 genotyped donors of the cohort, an average of roughly 230,000 unique TCR beta nucleotide sequences was sequenced per donor, of which 15% to 20% were non-productive. Points the paper makes about the study in general: The only immune exposure information available for the cohort was CMV serostatus. It was suggested by the authors that the approach could potentially be generalized to other disease states and immunological phenotypes. A later genetic analysis associated a missense DCLRE1C variant with V-gene and J-gene trimming of TCR beta chains, and an independent cohort replicated the association. Strong co-occurrence of HLA alleles, especially DR and DQ, made assigning TCR associations to individual alleles difficult. Because HLA typing was unavailable for some donors at each locus, only the typed subset was used in association tests. A cluster of highly shared sequence variants was judged likely to be a technical artifact of the sequencing pipeline. Roughly uniform sequencing depth across donors was assumed in presence/absence analyses, although this assumption may not hold. In a later analysis, TCR association rates were found to vary across HLA loci, with the most associated TCRs seen for DRB1 alleles and the fewest for HLA-C alleles. Most CMV-associated TCR beta chains appeared to be HLA-restricted in a later analysis, and the HLA associations seemed to be driven largely by CMV exposure. An earlier analysis of 587 of the donors showed that most TCR beta V segments appeared in productive rearrangements either about 87% or about 30% of the time, which broadly matched IMGT annotations. Compared with the approximately 700-donor mean, donors in an Asian-associated ancestry cluster had fewer N-insertions in productive TCRs, according to a later genetic analysis. Most TCR sequences were seen in very few donors, while some public TCRs were found in many individuals. A further reported finding was that TCR beta sequences accurately predicted the HLA-A and HLA-B alleles for most subjects in the first cohort. A total of about 150 TCR beta chains were listed by the study as associated with cytomegalovirus. According to a later analysis, parvovirus B19, influenza, CMV and Epstein-Barr virus appeared linked to several top co-occurrence clusters. In this cohort, only TCR beta chains were sequenced, and detectable features were limited by the absence of alpha or paired-chain data. A later analysis associated roughly 17,000 TCR beta sequences with specific HLA alleles at a false discovery rate of 0.05. The classifier was reported to diagnose cytomegalovirus status with high specificity and sensitivity in both the original and validation cohorts. In a later analysis, HLA-associated TCR beta chains were found to be more clonally expanded and to have lower generation probabilities than equally common non-associated chains. Linkage disequilibrium might explain the correlated functional status among segregating V segments, but an unknown experimental factor could not be excluded. A few of the identified cytomegalovirus-associated TCR beta chains were confirmed in vitro to be specific for cytomegalovirus antigens. The earlier analysis of 450 to 700 of the donors excluded 15 to 20 rarely observed V segments, including chromosome 9 orphons, because counts were too low.

The library came from the immunoSEQ multiplex PCR assay. The multiplex PCR relied on a mix of 60 forward primers for TCR Vbeta segments and 13 reverse primers for TCR Jbeta segments. The CDR3 region of rearranged TCR beta genes was amplified from genomic DNA by a multiplex PCR assay. On the Illumina HiSeq System, the amplified TCR beta libraries were sequenced as 87-base-pair reads. Per the authors' processing: Across the 670 or so repertoires, a later analysis counted about 81 million unique TCR beta chains, 9.5 million to 13 million of which were shared by at least two donors. To remove PCR and sequencing errors, raw reads were error-corrected and collapsed into unique sequences using a nearest-neighbor algorithm that merged closely related sequences. CDR3 sequences were aligned to IMGT reference sequences to assign V, D and J gene segments. For a sequence to be retained, a match of at least six nucleotides was required to both a V gene segment and a J gene segment. Rearrangements were classified as productive when the CDR3 lacked stop codons and remained in frame with V and J, and all other rearrangements were classified as non-productive. CDR3 was defined according to IMGT convention as the region running from the second conserved V-encoded cysteine to the conserved J-encoded phenylalanine. The earlier analysis of about 610 of the donors excluded any sequence lacking an unambiguous match to a single V gene segment. In an earlier analysis of around 600 of the donors, V segments were called functional above 56.7% productive rearrangements and were called segregating when the between-donor standard deviation exceeded 5%. A statistical classification framework was built to diagnose cytomegalovirus status from the catalog of TCR beta chain sequences. A later analysis assigned V and J genes by comparing TCR nucleotide sequences with IMGT/GENE-DB human TR gene sequences. The TCRdist pipeline was used in a later analysis to assign CDR3 sequences and most-parsimonious VDJ recombination scenarios. In a later analysis, every TCR beta chain was defined by the combination of its CDR3 amino acid sequence and its V-gene family, and reads without a unique V-gene family were dropped. A later analysis removed roughly 590 highly shared, low-generation-probability nucleotide sequences to deal with suspected cross-contamination and a sequencing artifact. In a later analysis, a clonal expansion index was calculated for each public chain from normalized within-repertoire ranks of inferred template counts. In a later analysis, generation probabilities were computed with a VDJ recombination model fitted to out-of-frame rearrangements, and the resulting probabilities were checked against IGoR. Hypergeometric tests were used in a later analysis to score TCR-TCR, TCR-HLA and TCR-CMV co-occurrence, with a repertoire-size bias correction applied to the TCR pairs. False discovery rates were estimated in a later analysis by permuting HLA or CMV assignments 20 times. In a later analysis, co-occurring TCRs were grouped using DBSCAN, with TCRdist sequence similarity added in when clustering inside HLA-allele-positive subsets. Repertoires with fewer than 30,000 or more than 120,000 public chains were left out of co-occurrence clustering, as were roughly five repertoires with anomalous nucleotide sharing. TCRdb limited this immuneACCESS table to in-frame rearrangements with V and J called. A share of clones is missing; checked studies link under half to unresolved V genes, and the rest is unexplained. V, J and clone size were drawn from that table, and D and trimming were deduced from the DNA. The sample table gives approximately 100,000 clones. Roughly 0.64% of the sample goes to the ten largest clones.

With respect to this clone: There is no known antigen for this receptor.

The cohort was made up of approximately 700 healthy bone marrow donors. All cohort members were sampled while nominally healthy, although unrecorded immune exposures were likely present. The donor was CMV seronegative and belonged to the group of 350 to 400 seronegative cohort members. Each donor provided a peripheral blood sample, and peripheral blood mononuclear cells were used for TCR beta sequencing. Genomic DNA extraction from the blood cell samples was performed with the Qiagen DNeasy Blood Extraction Kit. This sequence was found in a man aged 45-65 years in good health and CMV-seronegative. The sequenced sample was PBMCs.

This receptor has the CDR3 CASSKPTGSTSSGNTIYF. The DNA sequence follows: TGCGCCAGCAGCAAGCCAACAGGCTCTACATCCTCTGGAAACACCATATATTTT. The V and J genes are TRBV4-1 and TRBJ1-3; a tentative D match to TRBD1 spans 5 bases. Via the germline V gene, CDR1 is MGHRA and CDR2 YSYEKL. Deletion took 5 bases off V and 0 bases off J, with a span of 20 bases between the germline ends. Counted from cysteine to phenylalanine, this CDR3 has 18 amino acids. Only CDR3 DNA is held: 54 bases, read in frame from base 1.